This T cell receptor beta chain appears in the sequencing data of a study of T cells expressing NK-cell markers. Germline V gene data show CDR1 as SGHTA and CDR2 as FQGTGA. CDR3 length: 15 amino acids. TCRdb reprocessed the 5' RACE reads, with one entry per CDR3 protein and no DNA. This repertoire includes more than 400,000 distinct CDR3 sequences. What was sequenced was blood T cells: a sorted CD56 or NKG2C T cell subset, CD4+ or CD8+ T cells, or bulk PBMC T cells (not recorded which). The sequence came from a woman aged 18 to 75 in good health. The chain carries TRBV7-3 and TRBJ2-4. CDR3: CASSVSGLAKNIQYF.